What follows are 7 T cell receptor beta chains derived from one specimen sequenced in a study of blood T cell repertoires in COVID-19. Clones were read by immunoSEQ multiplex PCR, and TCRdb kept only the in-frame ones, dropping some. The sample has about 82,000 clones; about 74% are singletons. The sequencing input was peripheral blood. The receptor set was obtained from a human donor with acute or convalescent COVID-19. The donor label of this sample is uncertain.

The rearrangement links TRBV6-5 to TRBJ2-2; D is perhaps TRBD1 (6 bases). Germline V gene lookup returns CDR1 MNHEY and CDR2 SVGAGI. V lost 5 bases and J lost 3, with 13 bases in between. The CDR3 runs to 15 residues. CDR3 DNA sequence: TGTGCCAGCAGTACCACAGGGTCGGACACCGGGGAGCTGTTTTTT. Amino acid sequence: CASSTTGSDTGELFF.

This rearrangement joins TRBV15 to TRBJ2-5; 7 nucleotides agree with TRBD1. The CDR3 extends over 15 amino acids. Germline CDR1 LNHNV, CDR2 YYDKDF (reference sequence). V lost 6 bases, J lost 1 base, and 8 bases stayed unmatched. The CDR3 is CATSTGTVIQETQYF. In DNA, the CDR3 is TGTGCCACCAGTACCGGGACAGTCATCCAAGAGACCCAGTACTTC.

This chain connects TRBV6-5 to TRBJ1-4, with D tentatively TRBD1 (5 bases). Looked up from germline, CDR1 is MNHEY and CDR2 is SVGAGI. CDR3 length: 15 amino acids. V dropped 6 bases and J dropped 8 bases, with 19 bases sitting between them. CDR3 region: CASRGVGEDGEKLFF. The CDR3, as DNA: TGTGCCAGCAGGGGCGTGGGGGAGGATGGAGAAAAACTGTTTTTT.

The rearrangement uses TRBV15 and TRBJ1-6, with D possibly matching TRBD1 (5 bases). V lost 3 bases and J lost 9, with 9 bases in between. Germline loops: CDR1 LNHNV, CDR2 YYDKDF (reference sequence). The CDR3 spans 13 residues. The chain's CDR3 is CATSSGAFSPLHF. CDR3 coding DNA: TGTGCCACCAGCAGTGGGGCATTTTCACCCCTCCACTTT.

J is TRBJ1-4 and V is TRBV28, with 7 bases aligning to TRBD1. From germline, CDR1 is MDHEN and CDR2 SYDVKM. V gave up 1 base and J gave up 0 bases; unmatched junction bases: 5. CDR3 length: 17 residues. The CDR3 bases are TGTGCCAGCAGTTTATTAGGGACAGATGCAACTAATGAAAAACTGTTTTTT. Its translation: CASSLLGTDATNEKLFF.

Here the CDR3 reads CASVASNSPLHF. For the CDR3, the DNA is TGTGCCAGCGTGGCTTCTAATTCACCCCTCCACTTT. This chain uses TRBV6-5 with TRBJ1-6; D ambiguous. Trimming left V 8 bases short and J 6 bases short, with 8 bases between. CDR3 length equals 12 residues. Germline values: CDR1 MNHEY, CDR2 SVGAGI.

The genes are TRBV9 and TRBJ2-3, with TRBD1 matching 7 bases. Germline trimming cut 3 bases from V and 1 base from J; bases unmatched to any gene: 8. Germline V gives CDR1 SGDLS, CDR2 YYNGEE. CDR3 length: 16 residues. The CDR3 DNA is TGTGCCAGCAGCGACTCCAGACAGGGAGGCACAGATACGCAGTATTTT. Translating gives CASSDSRQGGTDTQYF.